The next 11 T cell receptor beta chains were all read from a single sample in a study of early T cells in non-severe SARS-CoV-2 infection. Via MiXCR, TCRdb re-called the 5' RACE reads, giving one row per CDR3 protein. This sample has approximately 70,000 distinct CDR3 sequences, with 9.5% to 13% found just once. The sequences come from whole blood, collected at baseline. The receptor source for this set is an adult who was a healthcare worker with PCR-confirmed SARS-CoV-2 infection or an uninfected control (not recorded which).

This clonotype has only a few counts. The chain carries TRBV7-2 and TRBJ2-7; the D is unclear. Germline V gene sequence: CDR1 SGHTA, CDR2 FQGNSA. Trimming stripped 5 bases from V and 5 bases from J, with 16 bases between. The CDR3 contains 14 residues. This CDR3 is CASSVGPRGHEQYF. The CDR3 coding sequence is TGTGCCAGCAGCGTAGGGCCCCGCGGCCACGAGCAGTACTTC.

V gene TRBV2 combines with J gene TRBJ2-3; D not resolved. Per the germline V gene, CDR1 is SNHLY and CDR2 is FYNNEI. Trimming shortened V by 7 bases and J by 1 base, and 18 bases separated the two germline ends. The CDR3 runs 16 residues. The CDR3 reads CASTDPSSTGTDTQYF. The DNA for the CDR3 is TGTGCCAGCACCGACCCGAGTAGCACGGGCACAGATACGCAGTATTTT.

The sample holds many counts of this clonotype. This sequence joins TRBV13 and TRBJ2-1; D remains ambiguous. Between the trimmed V and J ends, which lost 3 bases and 8 bases, there was a span of 14 bases. The CDR3 spans 14 residues. CDR1 PRHDT and CDR2 FYEKMQ come from the germline V gene (reference sequence). This CDR3 is CASSFKLSSDEQFF. The CDR3 DNA reads as TGTGCCAGCAGCTTTAAATTGTCCAGCGATGAGCAGTTCTTC.

This clonotype was recorded many times. This sequence joins TRBV19 and TRBJ2-1, with TRBD1 as a possible D gene (6 bases). Germline CDR1 reads LNHDA; CDR2 reads SQIVND (reference sequence). The CDR3 contains 16 residues. V dropped 5 bases and J dropped 0 bases, with 14 bases sitting between them. This CDR3 is CASSFRTAHSYNEQFF. For the CDR3, the DNA is TGTGCCAGTAGTTTCCGGACAGCCCACTCCTACAATGAGCAGTTCTTC.

This clonotype was picked up many times. V usage is TRBV29-1 and J usage is TRBJ2-1; the match to TRBD1 covers 9 bases. V lost 6 bases to trimming and J lost 3 bases; unmatched junction nucleotides: 9. Germline V gene lookup returns CDR1 SQVTM and CDR2 ANQGSEA. The CDR3 sequence is 15 residues long. CDR3 in amino acids: CSVNPGQGVYNEQFF. The CDR3 DNA follows: TGCAGCGTGAATCCGGGACAGGGAGTCTACAATGAGCAGTTCTTC.

This chain uses TRBV10-3 with TRBJ2-7; weak D call: TRBD2 (6 bases). Germline values: CDR1 ENHRY, CDR2 SYGVKD. The CDR3 is 13 amino acids. V shed 6 bases and J shed 2 bases, with 11 bases lying between them. The chain's CDR3 is CAIREGPTYEQYF. CDR3 in DNA: TGTGCCATCAGGGAGGGCCCCACCTACGAGCAGTACTTC.

The sample holds a few counts of this clonotype. The chain combines TRBV29-1 with TRBJ1-1; D not resolved. Germline V CDR1 and CDR2: SQVTM, ANQGSEA. Trimming left V 6 bases short and J 0 bases short, with 17 bases between. The length of the CDR3 is 15 residues. The chain's CDR3 is CSVSGTQRMNTEAFF. CDR3 DNA sequence: TGCAGCGTATCTGGCACACAGCGAATGAACACTGAAGCTTTCTTT.

The table lists this clonotype with many counts. The chain has TRBV10-3 and TRBJ2-6; D is perhaps TRBD1 (5 bases). The CDR3 runs to 19 residues. CDR1 and CDR2 from the germline V gene are ENHRY and SYGVKD. The V end was cut by 6 bases, the J end by 0 bases, with 21 bases between. In nucleotides, the CDR3 is TGTGCCATCAGCCCCCCCAGGGTGGGCTTGGGCTCTGGGGCCAACGTCCTGACTTTC. This gives the protein CAISPPRVGLGSGANVLTF.

This clonotype was counted a few times. The chain has TRBV7-9 and TRBJ2-7; 7 positions agree with TRBD1. Germline V gene data show CDR1 as SEHNR and CDR2 as FQNEAQ (reference sequence). CDR3 length equals 16 residues. V gave up 4 bases and J gave up 1 base; unmatched junction bases: 10. The CDR3 sequence: CASSSTGTVISYEQYF. CDR3 nucleotide sequence: TGTGCCAGCAGCTCCACCGGGACAGTAATTTCCTACGAGCAGTACTTC.

The gene calls are TRBV7-2 and TRBJ1-3; D not certain. Trimming removed 7 bases from V and 1 base from J, with 17 bases in between. Germline V gene data show CDR1 as SGHTA and CDR2 as FQGNSA. This CDR3 has 16 amino acids. CDR3 amino acids: CASTYQSYSSGNTIYF. The CDR3, as DNA: TGTGCCAGCACCTACCAGTCCTATTCGTCTGGAAACACCATATATTTT. Based on the CDR3 plus reference TRBV7-2 and TRBJ1-3, the full variable domain is GAGVSQSPSNKVTEKGKDVELRCDPISGHTALYWYRQSLGQGLEFLIYFQGNSAPDKSGLPSDRFSAERTGGSVSTLTIQRTQQEDSAVYLCASTYQSYSSGNTIYFGEGSWLTVV.

This clonotype appeared a few times. The V and J genes are TRBV7-2 and TRBJ1-2, with D unresolved. Germline V gene data show CDR1 as SGHTA and CDR2 as FQGNSA. V shed 2 bases and J shed 8 bases, with 12 bases lying between them. This CDR3 is 13 amino acids long. CDR3 region: CASSLLLTVGYTF. CDR3 bases: TGTGCCAGCAGCTTACTGCTCACGGTCGGCTACACCTTC. The full variable domain, rest sourced from reference TRBV7-2 and TRBJ1-2, is GAGVSQSPSNKVTEKGKDVELRCDPISGHTALYWYRQSLGQGLEFLIYFQGNSAPDKSGLPSDRFSAERTGGSVSTLTIQRTQQEDSAVYLCASSLLLTVGYTFGSGTRLTVV.